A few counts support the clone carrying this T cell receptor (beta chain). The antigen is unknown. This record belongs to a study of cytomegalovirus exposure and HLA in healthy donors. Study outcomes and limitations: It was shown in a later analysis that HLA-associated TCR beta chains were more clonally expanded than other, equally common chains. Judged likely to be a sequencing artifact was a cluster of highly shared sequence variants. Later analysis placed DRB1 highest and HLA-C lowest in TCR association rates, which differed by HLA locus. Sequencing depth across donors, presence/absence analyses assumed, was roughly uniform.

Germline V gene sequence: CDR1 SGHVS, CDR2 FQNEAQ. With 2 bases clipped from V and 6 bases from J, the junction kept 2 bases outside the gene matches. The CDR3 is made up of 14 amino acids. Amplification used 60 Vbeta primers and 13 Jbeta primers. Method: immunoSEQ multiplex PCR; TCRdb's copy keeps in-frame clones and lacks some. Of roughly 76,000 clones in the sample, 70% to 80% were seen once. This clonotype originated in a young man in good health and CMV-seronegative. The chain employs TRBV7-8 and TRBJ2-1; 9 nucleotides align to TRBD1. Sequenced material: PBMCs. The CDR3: CASSLPGQGNEQFF. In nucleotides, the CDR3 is TGTGCCAGCAGCTTACCGGGACAGGGCAATGAGCAGTTCTTC. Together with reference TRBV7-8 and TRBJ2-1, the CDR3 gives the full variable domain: GAGVSQSPRYKVAKRGQDVALRCDPISGHVSLFWYQQALGQGPEFLTYFQNEAQLDKSGLPSDRFFAERPEGSVSTLKIQRTQQEDSAVYLCASSLPGQGNEQFFGPGTRLTVL.